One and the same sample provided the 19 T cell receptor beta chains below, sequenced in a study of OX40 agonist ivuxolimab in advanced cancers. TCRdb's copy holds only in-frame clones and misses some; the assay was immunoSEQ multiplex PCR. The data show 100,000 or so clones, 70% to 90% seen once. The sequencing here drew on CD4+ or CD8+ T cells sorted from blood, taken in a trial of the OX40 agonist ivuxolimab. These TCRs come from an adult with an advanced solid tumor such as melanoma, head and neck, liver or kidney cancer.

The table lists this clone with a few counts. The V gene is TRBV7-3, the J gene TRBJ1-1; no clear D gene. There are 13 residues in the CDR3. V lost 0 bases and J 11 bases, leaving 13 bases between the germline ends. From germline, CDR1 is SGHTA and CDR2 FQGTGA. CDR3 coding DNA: TGTGCCAGCAGCTTAACACGTTCGGAGCGTGCTTTCTTT. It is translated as CASSLTRSERAFF. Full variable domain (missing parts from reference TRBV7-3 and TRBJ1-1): GAGVSQTPSNKVTEKGKYVELRCDPISGHTALYWYRQSLGQGPEFLIYFQGTGAADDSGLPNDRFFAVRPEGSVSTLKIQRTERGDSAVYLCASSLTRSERAFFGQGTRLTVV.

The CDR3 DNA reads TGTGCCAGCAGCTCTGACAGTTTCTCCTACGAGCAGTACTTC. As protein: CASSSDSFSYEQYF. The rearrangement links TRBV7-9 to TRBJ2-7; possible D gene TRBD1, 5 bases. The V gene lost 4 bases and the J gene lost 0 bases, with 10 bases spanning the gap. CDR3 length equals 14 residues. CDR1 is SEHNR, CDR2 FQNEAQ, per germline (reference sequence).

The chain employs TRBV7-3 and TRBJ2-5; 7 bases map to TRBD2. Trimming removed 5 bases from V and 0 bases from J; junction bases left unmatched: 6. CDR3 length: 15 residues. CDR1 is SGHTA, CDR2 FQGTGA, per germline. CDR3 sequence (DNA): TGTGCCAGCAGCGTTCAGCGGGGCGACCAAGAGACCCAGTACTTC. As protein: CASSVQRGDQETQYF. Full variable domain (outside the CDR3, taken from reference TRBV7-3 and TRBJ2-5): GAGVSQTPSNKVTEKGKYVELRCDPISGHTALYWYRQSLGQGPEFLIYFQGTGAADDSGLPNDRFFAVRPEGSVSTLKIQRTERGDSAVYLCASSVQRGDQETQYFGPGTRLLVL.

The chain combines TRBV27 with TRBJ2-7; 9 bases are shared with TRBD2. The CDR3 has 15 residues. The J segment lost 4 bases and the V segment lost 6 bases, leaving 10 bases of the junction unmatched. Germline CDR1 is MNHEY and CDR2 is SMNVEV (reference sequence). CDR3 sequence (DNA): TGTGCCAGCAGGATCGGGGTTAGCGGGAGTTACGAGCAGTACTTC. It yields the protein CASRIGVSGSYEQYF.

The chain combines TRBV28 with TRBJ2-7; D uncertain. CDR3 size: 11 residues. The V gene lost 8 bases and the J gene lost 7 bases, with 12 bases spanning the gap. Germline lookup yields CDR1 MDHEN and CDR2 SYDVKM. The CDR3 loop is CASRALTEQYF. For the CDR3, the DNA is TGTGCCAGCCGGGCCCTAACAGAGCAGTACTTC.

This CDR3 is CASKENSGANVLTF. CDR3 sequence (DNA): TGTGCCAGTAAAGAAAACTCTGGGGCCAACGTCCTGACTTTC. J is TRBJ2-6 and V is TRBV7-3; D is uncertain. The germline V and J ends were trimmed by 9 bases and 0 bases, with 9 bases remaining between them. The CDR3 runs 14 residues. From germline, CDR1 is SGHTA and CDR2 FQGTGA.

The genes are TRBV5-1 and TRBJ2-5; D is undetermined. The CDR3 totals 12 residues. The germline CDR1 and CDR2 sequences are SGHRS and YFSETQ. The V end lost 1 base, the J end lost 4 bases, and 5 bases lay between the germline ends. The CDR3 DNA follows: TGCGCCAGCAGCTTGCCAGGAGAGACCCAGTACTTC. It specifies CASSLPGETQYF.

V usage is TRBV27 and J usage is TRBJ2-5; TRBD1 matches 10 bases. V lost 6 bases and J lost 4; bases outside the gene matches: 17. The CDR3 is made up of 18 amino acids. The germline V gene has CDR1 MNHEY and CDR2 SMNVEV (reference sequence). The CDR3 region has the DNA TGTGCCAGCAGACCTAAGTACGCTGGGACAGGGGTACGAGAGACCCAGTACTTC. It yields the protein CASRPKYAGTGVRETQYF.

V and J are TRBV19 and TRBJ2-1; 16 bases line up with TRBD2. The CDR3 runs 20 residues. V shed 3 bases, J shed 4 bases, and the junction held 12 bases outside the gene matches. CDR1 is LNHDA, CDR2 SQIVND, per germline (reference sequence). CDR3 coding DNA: TGTGCCAGTAGTATCGGGGGGACTAGCGGGAGGGCCGTGGGGTACAATGAGCAGTTCTTC. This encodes CASSIGGTSGRAVGYNEQFF.

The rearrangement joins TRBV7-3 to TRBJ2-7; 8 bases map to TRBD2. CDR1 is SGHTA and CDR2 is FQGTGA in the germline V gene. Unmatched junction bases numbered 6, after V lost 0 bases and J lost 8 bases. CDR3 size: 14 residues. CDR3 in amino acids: CASSLTAGDVKQYF. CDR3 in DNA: TGTGCCAGCAGCTTAACAGCGGGAGATGTTAAGCAGTACTTC.

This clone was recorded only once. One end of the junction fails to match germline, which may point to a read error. In DNA form, the CDR3 reads TGTGCCAGCAGCCAAGAACCTGGAAACTTTGGCTACACCTTC. Protein: CASSQEPGNFGYTF. The rearrangement joins TRBV14 to TRBJ1-2; D is unclear. This CDR3 is built from 14 residues. The germline V gene encodes CDR1 SGHDN and CDR2 FVKESK.

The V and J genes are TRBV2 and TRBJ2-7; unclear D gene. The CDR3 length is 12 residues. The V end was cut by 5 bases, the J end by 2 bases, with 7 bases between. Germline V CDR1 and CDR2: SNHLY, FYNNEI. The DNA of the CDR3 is TGTGCCAGCAGTTCAACGGCCTACGAGCAGTACTTC. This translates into CASSSTAYEQYF. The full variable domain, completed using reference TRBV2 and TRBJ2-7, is EPEVTQTPSHQVTQMGQEVILRCVPISNHLYFYWYRQILGQKVEFLVSFYNNEISEKSEIFDDQFSVERPDGSNFTLKIRSTKLEDSAMYFCASSSTAYEQYFGPGTRLTVT.

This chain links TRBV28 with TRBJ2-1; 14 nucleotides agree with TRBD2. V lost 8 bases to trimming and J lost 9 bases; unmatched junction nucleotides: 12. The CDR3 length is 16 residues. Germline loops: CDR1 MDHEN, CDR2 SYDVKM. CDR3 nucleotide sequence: TGTGCCAGCGCTTCTGCTGGGACTAGCGGGAGCGGTGAGCAGTTCTTC. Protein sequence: CASASAGTSGSGEQFF. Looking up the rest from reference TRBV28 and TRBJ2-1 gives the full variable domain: DVKVTQSSRYLVKRTGEKVFLECVQDMDHENMFWYRQDPGLGLRLIYFSYDVKMKEKGDIPEGYSVSREKKERFSLILESASTNQTSMYLCASASAGTSGSGEQFFGPGTRLTVL.

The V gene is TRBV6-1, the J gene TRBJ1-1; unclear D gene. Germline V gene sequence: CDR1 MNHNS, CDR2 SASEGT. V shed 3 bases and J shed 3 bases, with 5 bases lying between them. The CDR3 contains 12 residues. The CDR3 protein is CASSEGYTEAFF. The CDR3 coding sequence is TGTGCCAGCAGTGAGGGGTACACTGAAGCTTTCTTT.

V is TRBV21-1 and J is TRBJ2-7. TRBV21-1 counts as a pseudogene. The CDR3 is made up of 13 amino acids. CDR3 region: CASSMDRPNEQYF. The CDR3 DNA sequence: TGTGCCAGCAGCATGGACCGTCCTAACGAGCAGTACTTC.

As DNA, the CDR3 is TGTGCCAGCAGCTTAGTTCTTAGGGCCGCCGGAAATGAGCAGTTCTTC. Its translation is CASSLVLRAAGNEQFF. This chain links TRBV7-2 with TRBJ2-1; D not resolved. The V end was cut by 1 base, the J end by 7 bases, with 17 bases between. This CDR3 region has 16 residues. The germline V gene has CDR1 SGHTA and CDR2 FQGNSA.

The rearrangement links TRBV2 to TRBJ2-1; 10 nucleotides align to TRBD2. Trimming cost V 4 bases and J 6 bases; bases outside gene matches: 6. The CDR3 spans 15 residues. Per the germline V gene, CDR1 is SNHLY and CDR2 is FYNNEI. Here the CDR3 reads CASSVGLAGVNEQFF. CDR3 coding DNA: TGTGCCAGCAGTGTGGGCCTAGCGGGAGTCAATGAGCAGTTCTTC.

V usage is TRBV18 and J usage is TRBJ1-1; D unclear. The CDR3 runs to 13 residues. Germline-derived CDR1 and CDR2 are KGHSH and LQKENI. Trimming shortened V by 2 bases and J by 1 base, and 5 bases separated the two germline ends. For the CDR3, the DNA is TGTGCCAGCTCACCAGACGGGAACACTGAAGCTTTCTTT. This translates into CASSPDGNTEAFF.

The CDR3 nucleotides are TGTGCCAGCAGCTCCTACTTACTAGCGGGAGGGCACACAGATACGCAGTATTTT. It yields the protein CASSSYLLAGGHTDTQYF. J is TRBJ2-3 and V is TRBV7-8; 13 positions agree with TRBD2. With V trimmed by 4 bases and J by 2 bases, 9 bases remained unmatched. This CDR3 is 18 amino acids long. Germline assignment: CDR1 SGHVS and CDR2 FQNEAQ.